Detailed here is one T cell receptor beta chain. This clone was seen a handful of times. Which antigen it targets is not known. No clone much larger than this one lies a single base away; base qualities are absent. Collaborating institutions collected whole blood in K2EDTA tubes following their own protocols. Collaborator samples were shipped for TCRbeta analysis as frozen whole blood, isolated PBMCs, or DNA extracted from either sample type. This entry is derived from a study of blood T cell repertoires in COVID-19 (dated by TCRdb to between 2020 and 2021). With regard to the full study: Collaborator samples came from the United States, Italy and Spain and covered acute and convalescent phases of COVID-19. The dataset comprised deeply sampled blood TCRbeta repertoires from subjects exposed to, actively infected with, or recovered from COVID-19. The prospective study material was composed of cDNA or gDNA derived from T cells, B-cell-depleted T cells, or PBMCs. A de-identified subject ID, COVID-19 status, age in years and sex were almost always included in the sample metadata. The samples were drawn from the first 160 participants of the ongoing ImmuneRACE study and from some 1,300 subjects provided by 6 global collaborators. Where available, HLA class I and class II types were taken from metadata supplied by the sample provider and were not determined by assay-based typing. The repertoires were made available in a free public database intended to serve as a resource for research on the immune response to SARS-CoV-2.

From the cysteine through the phenylalanine, the CDR3 covers 13 amino acids. Left in the record is the CDR3 DNA by itself, 39 bases read in frame from the first base. From the germline V gene, CDR1 is SGDLS and CDR2 is YYNGEE. V loses 5 bases at its end and J loses 6 bases; junction bases beyond the gene matches: 2. TCRbeta CDR3 regions were amplified from genomic DNA by means of the immunoSEQ Assay, a bias-controlled multiplex PCR. The published analysis was carried out like this. The number of nucleated cells in each sample was estimated from the amplification of reference gene primers within the assay. To quantify the absolute abundance of each unique TCRbeta CDR3 rearrangement, sequence reads were collapsed and filtered. For each sample, productive Simpson clonality was calculated by taking the square root of Simpson's diversity index across productive rearrangements. Sourced from immuneACCESS, this table was stored by TCRdb with only in-frame sequences that have V and J called. A share of the clones is absent; for the studies checked, an unresolved V gene accounts for under half, and the remainder has no known explanation. V, J and clone size are those of that table, while D and trimming were read from the DNA. The sample table lists about 100,000 clones, around 86% of them with a count of one. In total, the top ten clones hold around 2.9% of the sample.

General study outcomes and caveats: The quantity of clinical and demographic metadata differed by source and by participant and was supplied without curation.

The V and J genes are TRBV9 and TRBJ2-1, and 10 junction bases match TRBD1. This clonotype originated in a man between 45 and 60 years old with active or convalescent COVID-19. The sample consisted of peripheral blood. CDR3 sequence: CASRGQGSNEQFF. The nucleotide sequence is TGTGCCAGCAGGGGACAGGGGAGCAATGAGCAGTTCTTC.